A single sample gave rise to the 21 T cell receptor beta chains below, sequenced in a study of cytomegalovirus exposure and HLA in healthy donors. 60 Vbeta and 13 Jbeta primers were used in PCR. Sequenced by immunoSEQ multiplex PCR; TCRdb stores in-frame clones only, minus some. Of around 150,000 clones listed, 80% to 90% were seen once; the top ten hold less than 5.5%. Sequenced: PBMCs. The receptors here all came from a woman in her twenties or thirties in good health and CMV-seronegative.

The chain joins TRBV7-9 to TRBJ2-7; 10 nucleotides line up with TRBD2. CDR1 SEHNR and CDR2 FQNEAQ come from the germline V gene (reference sequence). J lost 3 bases, V lost 0 bases, and 5 bases had no gene match. This CDR3 comprises 16 residues. The CDR3 reads CASSLAPSGSSYEQYF. The CDR3 DNA reads as TGTGCCAGCAGCTTAGCTCCTAGCGGGAGTAGCTACGAGCAGTACTTC.

This sequence joins TRBV28 and TRBJ2-1, with 7 bases lining up with TRBD2. The CDR3 extends over 23 amino acids. Trimming took 4 bases from V and 3 from J; bases not matched to a gene: 30. Germline CDR1 MDHEN, CDR2 SYDVKM. The CDR3 sequence: CASSYPPLSSRETQLTFYNEQFF. The CDR3, as DNA: TGTGCCAGCAGTTACCCACCCCTCAGTTCGCGGGAGACTCAGCTAACGTTCTACAATGAGCAGTTCTTC.

V and J are TRBV30 and TRBJ1-1; D is perhaps TRBD1 (5 bases). CDR3 length equals 13 residues. From germline, CDR1 is GTSNPN and CDR2 SVGIG (reference sequence). Trimming removed 0 bases at V and 4 bases at J, with 9 bases between. CDR3 sequence: CAWSVGGSTEAFF. DNA for the CDR3: TGTGCCTGGAGTGTCGGGGGAAGCACTGAAGCTTTCTTT.

The genes are TRBV5-6 and TRBJ2-1, with 14 bases aligning to TRBD2. CDR1 is SGHDT and CDR2 is YYEEEE in the germline V gene. After removal of 3 bases from V and 6 bases from J, the junction contained 2 bases not matched to a gene. CDR3 length equals 15 residues. The CDR3 loop reads CASSWGTSGGNEQFF. The CDR3 DNA follows: TGTGCCAGCAGCTGGGGGACTAGCGGGGGCAATGAGCAGTTCTTC.

This chain connects TRBV20-1 to TRBJ1-2, with D unclear. Germline V gene sequence: CDR1 DFQATT, CDR2 SNEGSKA (reference sequence). The V end lost 5 bases, the J end lost 4 bases, and 5 bases lay between the germline ends. The CDR3 consists of 10 residues. The CDR3 nucleotides are TGCAGTGCTCCACTCTATGGCTACACCTTC. This sequence encodes CSAPLYGYTF.

This chain joins TRBV28 and TRBJ2-5; the D gene is possibly TRBD1 (6 bases). Germline V CDR1 and CDR2: MDHEN, SYDVKM. This CDR3 contains 17 residues. Trimming left V 5 bases short and J 1 base short, with 20 bases between. The CDR3 loop is CASSPYFRRGTQETQYF. The CDR3 region has the DNA TGTGCCAGCAGTCCGTACTTCCGTAGGGGGACCCAAGAGACCCAGTACTTC.

V is TRBV4-1 and J is TRBJ2-1; 9 positions agree with TRBD2. Trimming cost V 4 bases and J 0 bases; bases outside gene matches: 1. This CDR3 is built from 15 residues. Germline V gives CDR1 MGHRA, CDR2 YSYEKL. The CDR3 loop reads CASSPSGDSYNEQFF. In DNA, the CDR3 is TGCGCCAGCAGCCCTAGCGGGGACTCCTACAATGAGCAGTTCTTC.

A remark on this clone: At the DNA level, this CDR3 is encoded by other sequences in the same sample as well. V is TRBV30 and J is TRBJ1-2; D remains unclear. The CDR3 sequence is 15 residues long. Germline assignment: CDR1 GTSNPN and CDR2 SVGIG (reference sequence). Trimming removed 3 bases from V and 4 bases from J, with 18 bases in between. The CDR3 coding sequence is TGTGCCTGGAGCGTGGGCGGCGGGCCCTTCTATGGCTACACCTTC. Its protein product is CAWSVGGGPFYGYTF.

This clone came up once. V usage is TRBV9 and J usage is TRBJ2-7, with D possibly being TRBD2 (5 bases). The CDR3 runs to 15 residues. V was shortened by 4 bases and J by 5 bases, with 19 bases between the two germline ends. Germline V CDR1 and CDR2: SGDLS, YYNGEE. Here the CDR3 reads CASSPFSEYTNEQYF. CDR3 nucleotides: TGTGCCAGCAGCCCCTTTAGCGAGTATACGAACGAGCAGTACTTC. Drawing the rest from reference TRBV9 and TRBJ2-7, the complete variable domain is DSGVTQTPKHLITATGQRVTLRCSPRSGDLSVYWYQQSLDQGLQFLIQYYNGEERAKGNILERFSAQQFPDLHSELNLSSLELGDSALYFCASSPFSEYTNEQYFGPGTRLTVT.

This rearrangement joins TRBV5-1 to TRBJ2-7, with D maybe TRBD2 (6 bases). CDR3 length equals 13 residues. Germline CDR1 is SGHRS and CDR2 is YFSETQ. The V and J ends lost 0 bases and 3 bases respectively, with 7 bases between them. The DNA for the CDR3 is TGCGCCAGCAGCTTGGTGGAGGGCTACGAGCAGTACTTC. It specifies CASSLVEGYEQYF.

The sample holds a few counts of this clone. The chain employs TRBV7-9 and TRBJ1-3, with D tentatively TRBD1 (6 bases). The V and J ends lost 5 bases and 2 bases respectively, with 13 bases between them. The CDR3 spans 15 residues. Germline V gene data show CDR1 as SEHNR and CDR2 as FQNEAQ (reference sequence). CDR3 DNA: TGTGCCAGCAGCCCAGGGGCCGGGCCTGGAAACACCATATATTTT. Its protein is CASSPGAGPGNTIYF.

The chain joins TRBV6-1 to TRBJ1-3; tentatively, D is TRBD1 (6 bases). V lost 3 bases to trimming and J lost 2 bases, with 11 bases between them. The CDR3 has 15 amino acids. The germline V gene has CDR1 MNHNS and CDR2 SASEGT. CDR3 region: CASSEAGVPGNTIYF. CDR3 sequence (DNA): TGTGCCAGCAGTGAGGCAGGGGTTCCTGGAAACACCATATATTTT.

The chain has TRBV19 and TRBJ2-1; 12 bases fit TRBD2. The trim removed 5 bases at V and 6 bases at J, leaving 5 bases unmatched. The length of the CDR3 is 15 residues. The V gene's germline CDR1 is LNHDA and CDR2 SQIVND (reference sequence). The CDR3 coding sequence is TGTGCCAGTAGTCCACTAGCGGGGGGCTCCAATGAGCAGTTCTTC. Its translation is CASSPLAGGSNEQFF. Based on the CDR3 plus reference TRBV19 and TRBJ2-1, the full variable domain is DGGITQSPKYLFRKEGQNVTLSCEQNLNHDAMYWYRQDPGQGLRLIYYSQIVNDFQKGDIAEGYSVSREKKESFPLTVTSAQKNPTAFYLCASSPLAGGSNEQFFGPGTRLTVL.

The chain couples TRBV19 to TRBJ1-2; D gene unclear. CDR1 LNHDA and CDR2 SQIVND come from the germline V gene (reference sequence). The CDR3 sequence is 16 residues long. Trimming cost V 7 bases and J 1 base, with 19 bases left between them. CDR3 protein: CASTRSRTLLNYGYTF. CDR3 coding DNA: TGTGCCAGTACCCGGTCAAGGACTCTACTTAACTATGGCTACACCTTC. Filled out from reference TRBV19 and TRBJ1-2, the complete variable domain reads DGGITQSPKYLFRKEGQNVTLSCEQNLNHDAMYWYRQDPGQGLRLIYYSQIVNDFQKGDIAEGYSVSREKKESFPLTVTSAQKNPTAFYLCASTRSRTLLNYGYTFGSGTRLTVV.

The chain carries TRBV10-1 and TRBJ1-1; 10 bases are a match to TRBD1. J gave up 4 bases and V 1 base, and 3 bases lay outside the gene matches. The length of the CDR3 is 15 residues. Per germline, CDR1 WNHNN and CDR2 SYGVQD (reference sequence). CDR3 DNA sequence: TGCGCCAGCAGTGAGTTTAGGACAGGGGGCACTGAAGCTTTCTTT. This encodes CASSEFRTGGTEAFF.

The chain's CDR3 is CASSTSGNSDTQYF. The DNA of the CDR3 is TGTGCCAGTAGTACTAGCGGGAATTCAGATACGCAGTATTTT. This rearrangement joins TRBV19 to TRBJ2-3, with 9 bases lining up with TRBD2. V was clipped by 4 bases and J by 4 bases; unmatched bases: 3. The CDR3 sequence is 14 residues long. From germline, CDR1 is LNHDA and CDR2 SQIVND (reference sequence).

This rearrangement joins TRBV27 to TRBJ2-7; 8 nucleotides agree with TRBD1. The germline V gene encodes CDR1 MNHEY and CDR2 SMNVEV (reference sequence). J gave up 5 bases and V 5 bases, and 5 bases lay outside the gene matches. The CDR3 runs to 13 residues. The CDR3 coding sequence is TGTGCCAGCAGTCTGGACAGGGCCCACGAGCAGTACTTC. Protein product: CASSLDRAHEQYF.

CDR3 coding DNA: TGTGCCAGCGGTGGGGGCGCCGGGGAGCTGTTTTTT. Its protein is CASGGGAGELFF. The chain is built from TRBV7-3 and TRBJ2-2; maybe TRBD1 (6 bases). The CDR3 runs to 12 residues. Trimming took off 8 bases at V and 6 bases at J, with 10 bases between the two ends. Germline-derived CDR1 and CDR2 are SGHTA and FQGTGA.

Remarks on this clone: A junction end diverges from the germline sequence, so it may reflect a read error. The chain is built from TRBV19 and TRBJ1-5; 8 positions agree with TRBD1. Germline V gives CDR1 LNHDA, CDR2 SQIVND (reference sequence). The CDR3 runs 15 residues. The CDR3 reads CASSLEQGAWQPQHF. CDR3 bases: TGTGCCAGTAGTCTAGAGCAGGGGGCTTGGCAGCCCCAGCATTTT.

The chain's CDR3 is CASLDRDWGYTF. The CDR3 DNA sequence: TGTGCCAGTCTCGACAGGGATTGGGGCTACACCTTC. J is TRBJ1-2 and V is TRBV28; 7 nucleotides align to TRBD1. The CDR3 has 12 amino acids. The germline V gene encodes CDR1 MDHEN and CDR2 SYDVKM. V lost 9 bases and J lost 8; bases outside the gene matches: 9.

This chain uses TRBV4-2 with TRBJ1-2; 7 nucleotides line up with TRBD1. The CDR3 totals 16 residues. The J segment lost 8 bases and the V segment lost 0 bases, leaving 12 bases of the junction unmatched. Germline assignment: CDR1 LGHNA and CDR2 YNFKEQ. The CDR3 reads CASSQEHGDRVRGYTF. CDR3 nucleotides: TGTGCCAGCAGCCAAGAGCACGGCGACAGGGTGCGAGGCTACACCTTC.